Shown below are 2 T cell receptor beta chains from a single sample sequenced in a study of blood T cell repertoires in COVID-19. Produced via immunoSEQ multiplex PCR; TCRdb's table is partial and in-frame only. The data hold roughly 200,000 clones, with around nine tenths observed a single time. The material sequenced was peripheral blood. The receptors come from a middle-aged man with active or convalescent COVID-19.

J is TRBJ1-3 and V is TRBV19; unclear D gene. The CDR3 has 14 residues. The V end was cut by 9 bases, the J end by 3 bases, with 15 bases between. Germline-derived CDR1 and CDR2 are LNHDA and SQIVND (reference sequence). In DNA form, the CDR3 reads TGTGCCAGCACTGCTAGGCAACATGGAAACACCATATATTTT. Its protein is CASTARQHGNTIYF.

This clone was recorded only once. The chain has TRBV7-6 and TRBJ2-5, with 11 bases matching TRBD2. The CDR3 spans 18 residues. CDR1 and CDR2 from the germline V gene are SGHVS and FNYEAQ. Trimming cost V 1 base and J 2 bases; bases outside gene matches: 9. The CDR3 sequence is CASSLELAGDSFQETQYF. Written as DNA, the CDR3 is TGTGCCAGCAGCTTAGAACTAGCGGGGGACTCATTTCAAGAGACCCAGTACTTC.